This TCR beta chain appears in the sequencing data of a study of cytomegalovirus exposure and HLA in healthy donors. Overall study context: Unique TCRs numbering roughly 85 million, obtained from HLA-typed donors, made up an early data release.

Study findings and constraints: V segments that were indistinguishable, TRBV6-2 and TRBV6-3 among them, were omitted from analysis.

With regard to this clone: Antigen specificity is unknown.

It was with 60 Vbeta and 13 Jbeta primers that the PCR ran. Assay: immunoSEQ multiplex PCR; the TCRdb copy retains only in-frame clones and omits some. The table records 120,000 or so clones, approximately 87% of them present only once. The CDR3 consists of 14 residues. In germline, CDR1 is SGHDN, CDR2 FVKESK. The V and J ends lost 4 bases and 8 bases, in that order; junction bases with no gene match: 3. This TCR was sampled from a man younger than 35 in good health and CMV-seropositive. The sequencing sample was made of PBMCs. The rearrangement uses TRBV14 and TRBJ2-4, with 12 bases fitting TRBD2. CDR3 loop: CASSPSGGAYIQYF. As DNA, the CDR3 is TGTGCCAGCAGCCCTAGCGGGGGGGCCTACATTCAGTACTTC. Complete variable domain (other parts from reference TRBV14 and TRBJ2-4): EAGVTQFPSHSVIEKGQTVTLRCDPISGHDNLYWYRRVMGKEIKFLLHFVKESKQDESGMPNNRFLAERTGGTYSTLKVQPAELEDSGVYFCASSPSGGAYIQYFGAGTRLSVL.